This TCR beta chain was sequenced during a study of early T cells in non-severe SARS-CoV-2 infection. There are many counts of this clonotype. The CDR3 has 16 amino acids. Germline V gene sequence: CDR1 MGHRA, CDR2 YSYEKL. V gave up 1 base and J gave up 5 bases, with 14 bases separating them. TCRdb re-called the 5' RACE reads with MiXCR, one entry per CDR3 protein. Counted here are about 67,000 distinct CDR3 sequences, roughly 10% occurring once; the ten biggest clones make up 3% to 4%. Sequenced: whole blood. V usage is TRBV4-1 and J usage is TRBJ1-4; D is perhaps TRBD1 (6 bases). This TCR was recovered from an adult who was a healthcare worker with PCR-confirmed SARS-CoV-2 infection or an uninfected control (not recorded which). The CDR3 DNA reads as TGCGCCAGCAGCCAAGGAGACGACAGGATCAATGAAAAACTGTTTTTT. Translating it yields CASSQGDDRINEKLFF.